This entry features one TCR beta chain sequence. The specificity of this receptor is unknown. Per-base quality was not reported, and no clone a single base away is much larger than it. The data stem from a study of blood T cell repertoires in COVID-19 (dated by TCRdb to about 2020). Background for the entire study: The collaborator samples originated in the United States, Italy and Spain and spanned the acute and convalescent phases of COVID-19. The repertoires were made available in a free public database intended to serve as a resource for research on the immune response to SARS-CoV-2. Where available, HLA class I and class II types were obtained from metadata supplied by the sample provider rather than from assay-based typing. Sample metadata almost always included a de-identified subject ID, COVID-19 status, age in years and sex. The prospective study material was composed of cDNA or gDNA derived from T cells, B-cell-depleted T cells, or PBMCs. Subjects who had been exposed to COVID-19, were actively infected with it, or had recovered from it provided the deeply sampled blood TCRbeta repertoires that made up the dataset. Samples came from the ongoing ImmuneRACE study (first 160 participants) plus 1,254 subjects from 6 global collaborators.

The immunoSEQ Assay, a bias-controlled multiplex PCR, was used to amplify TCRbeta CDR3 regions from genomic DNA. In the source study's methods: Within the assay, amplification of reference gene primers was used to estimate how many nucleated cells each sample contained. To quantify the absolute abundance of each unique TCRbeta CDR3 rearrangement, sequence reads were collapsed and filtered. Productive Simpson clonality was computed per sample as the square root of Simpson's diversity index over productive rearrangements. TCRdb holds this immuneACCESS table with in-frame rearrangements only. Some clones are missing; in checked studies, unresolved V genes explain under half, and the rest has no known cause. V, J and clone size are taken as reported in that table, and D and trimming were inferred from the DNA itself. The sample has 150,000 to 200,000 clones on record, under 85% of them singletons. The ten largest clonotypes hold 7.5% to 10% of the sample.

Trimming accounts for 6 bases at V and 2 bases at J, while the number of junction bases matched to no gene is 13. From the cysteine up to the phenylalanine, the CDR3 has a length of 17 residues. Only the CDR3 part of the read is kept: 51 bases, read in frame from the first base. Per the germline V gene (reference sequence), SEHNR is the CDR1 and FQNEAQ is the CDR2. Study-wide findings and limitations: The amount of clinical and demographic metadata varied by source and participant and was provided uncurated.

Whole blood was collected in K2EDTA tubes by collaborating institutions according to the institutions' own protocols. For TCRbeta analysis, collaborators shipped samples in one of three forms: frozen whole blood, isolated PBMCs, or DNA extracted from either of those sample types. The receptor was derived from a woman older than 75 with acute or convalescent COVID-19. The sample taken for sequencing was peripheral blood. Here the chain combines TRBV7-9 and TRBJ1-2; TRBD1 lines up with 9 middle nucleotides. The CDR3 protein sequence reads: CASSSFRDRDNNYGYTF. DNA sequence: TGTGCCAGCAGTTCTTTCAGGGACAGGGACAACAACTATGGCTACACCTTC.